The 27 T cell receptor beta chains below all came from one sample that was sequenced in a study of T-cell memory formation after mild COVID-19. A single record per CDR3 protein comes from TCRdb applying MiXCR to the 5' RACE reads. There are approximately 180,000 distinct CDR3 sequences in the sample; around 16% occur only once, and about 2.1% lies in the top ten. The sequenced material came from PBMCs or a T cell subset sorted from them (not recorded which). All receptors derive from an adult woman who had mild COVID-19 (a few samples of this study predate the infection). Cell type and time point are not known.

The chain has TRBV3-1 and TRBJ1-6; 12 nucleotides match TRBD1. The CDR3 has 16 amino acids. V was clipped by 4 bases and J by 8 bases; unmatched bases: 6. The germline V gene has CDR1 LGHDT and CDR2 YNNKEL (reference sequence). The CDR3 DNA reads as TGTGCCAGCAGCCTCCGGGGGACAGGGGGCTATTCACCCCTCCACTTT. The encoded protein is CASSLRGTGGYSPLHF. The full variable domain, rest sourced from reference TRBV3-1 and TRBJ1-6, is DTAVSQTPKYLVTQMGNDKSIKCEQNLGHDTMYWYKQDSKKFLKIMFSYNNKELIINETVPNRFSPKSPDKAHLNLHINSLELGDSAVYFCASSLRGTGGYSPLHFGNGTRLTVT.

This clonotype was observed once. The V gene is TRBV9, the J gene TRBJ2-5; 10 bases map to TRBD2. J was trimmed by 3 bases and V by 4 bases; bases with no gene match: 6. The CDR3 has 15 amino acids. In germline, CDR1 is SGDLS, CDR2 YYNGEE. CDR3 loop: CASSLGGLAEETQYF. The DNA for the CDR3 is TGTGCCAGCAGCTTGGGCGGACTAGCGGAAGAGACCCAGTACTTC.

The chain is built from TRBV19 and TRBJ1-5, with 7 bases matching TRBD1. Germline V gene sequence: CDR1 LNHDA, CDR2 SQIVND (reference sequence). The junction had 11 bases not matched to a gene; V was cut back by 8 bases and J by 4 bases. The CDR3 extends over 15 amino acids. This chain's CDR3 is CASALAGGRNQPQHF. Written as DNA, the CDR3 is TGTGCCAGTGCGTTGGCAGGGGGAAGGAATCAGCCCCAGCATTTT.

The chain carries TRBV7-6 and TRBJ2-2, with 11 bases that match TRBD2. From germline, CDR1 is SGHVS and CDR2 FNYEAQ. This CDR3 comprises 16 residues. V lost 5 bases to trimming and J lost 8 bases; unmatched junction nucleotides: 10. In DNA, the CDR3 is TGTGCCAGCAGCCCAAGACTAGCGGGATCGGGAGGGGAGCTGTTTTTT. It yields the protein CASSPRLAGSGGELFF.

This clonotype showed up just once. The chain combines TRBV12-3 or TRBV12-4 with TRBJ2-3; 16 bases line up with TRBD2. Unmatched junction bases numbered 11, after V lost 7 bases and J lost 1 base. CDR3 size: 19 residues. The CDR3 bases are TGTGCCAGCACCTCCGCGGGACTAGCGGGGGGGCCACGCACAGATACGCAGTATTTT. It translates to CASTSAGLAGGPRTDTQYF.

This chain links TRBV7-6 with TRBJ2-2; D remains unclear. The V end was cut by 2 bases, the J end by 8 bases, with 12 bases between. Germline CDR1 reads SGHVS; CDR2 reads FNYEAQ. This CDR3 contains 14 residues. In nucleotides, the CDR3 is TGTGCCAGCAGCTTAACACAGTTTGGAGGGGAGCTGTTTTTT. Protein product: CASSLTQFGGELFF.

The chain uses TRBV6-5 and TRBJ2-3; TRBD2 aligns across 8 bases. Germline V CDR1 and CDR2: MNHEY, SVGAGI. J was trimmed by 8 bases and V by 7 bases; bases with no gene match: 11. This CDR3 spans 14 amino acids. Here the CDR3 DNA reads TGTGCCAGCAAGGCTAGCGGGCTAATGGGTACGCAGTATTTT. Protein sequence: CASKASGLMGTQYF.

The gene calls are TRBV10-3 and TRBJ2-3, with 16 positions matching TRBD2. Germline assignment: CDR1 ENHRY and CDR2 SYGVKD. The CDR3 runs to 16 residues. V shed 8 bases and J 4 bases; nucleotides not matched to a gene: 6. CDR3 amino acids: CAIGTSGRALPDTQYF. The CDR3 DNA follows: TGTGCCATCGGGACTAGCGGGAGGGCCCTCCCAGATACGCAGTATTTT.

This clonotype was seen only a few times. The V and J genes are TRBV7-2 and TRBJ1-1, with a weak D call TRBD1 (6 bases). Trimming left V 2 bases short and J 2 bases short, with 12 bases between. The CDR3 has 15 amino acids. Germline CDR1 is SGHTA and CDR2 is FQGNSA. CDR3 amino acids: CASSLTGKPNTEAFF. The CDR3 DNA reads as TGTGCCAGCAGCTTAACAGGGAAGCCCAACACTGAAGCTTTCTTT.

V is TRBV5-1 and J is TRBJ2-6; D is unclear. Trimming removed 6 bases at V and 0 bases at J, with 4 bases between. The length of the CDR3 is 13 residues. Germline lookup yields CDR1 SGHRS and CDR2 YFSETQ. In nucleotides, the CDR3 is TGCGCCAGCAAACGCTCTGGGGCCAACGTCCTGACTTTC. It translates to CASKRSGANVLTF.

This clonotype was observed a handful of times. The CDR3 DNA follows: TGTGCCTGGAGATCCCCTGGGAGAAATGAGCAGTTCTTC. It translates to CAWRSPGRNEQFF. The gene calls are TRBV30 and TRBJ2-1; D might be TRBD2 (5 bases). The CDR3 extends over 13 amino acids. Germline V lookup: CDR1 GTSNPN, CDR2 SVGIG (reference sequence). V shed 3 bases and J shed 7 bases, with 13 bases lying between them.

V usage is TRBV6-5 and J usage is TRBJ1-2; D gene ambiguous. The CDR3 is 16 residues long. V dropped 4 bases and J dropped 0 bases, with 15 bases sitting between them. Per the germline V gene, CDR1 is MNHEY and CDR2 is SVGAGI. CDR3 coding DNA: TGTGCCAGCAGTTCCCCCTCCGACGCAACTAACTATGGCTACACCTTC. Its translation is CASSSPSDATNYGYTF.

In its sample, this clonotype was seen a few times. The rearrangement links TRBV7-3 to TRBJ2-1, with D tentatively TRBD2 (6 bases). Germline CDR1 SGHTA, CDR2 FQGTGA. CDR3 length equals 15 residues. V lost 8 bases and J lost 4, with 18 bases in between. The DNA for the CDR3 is TGTGCCAGCGGTCTAACCGGGGGAGGTTACAATGAGCAGTTCTTC. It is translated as CASGLTGGGYNEQFF.

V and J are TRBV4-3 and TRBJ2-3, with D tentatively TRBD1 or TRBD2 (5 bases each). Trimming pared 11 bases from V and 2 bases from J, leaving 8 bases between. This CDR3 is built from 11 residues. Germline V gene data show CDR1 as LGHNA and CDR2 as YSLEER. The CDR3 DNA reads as TGCGCCCGAGGGGACACAGATACGCAGTATTTT. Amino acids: CARGDTDTQYF.

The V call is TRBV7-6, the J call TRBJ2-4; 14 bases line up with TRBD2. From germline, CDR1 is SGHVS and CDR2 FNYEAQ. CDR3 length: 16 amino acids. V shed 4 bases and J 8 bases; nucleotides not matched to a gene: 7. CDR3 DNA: TGTGCCAGCAGCTACGGGACTAGCGGGAGTACAGACATTCAGTACTTC. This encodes CASSYGTSGSTDIQYF.

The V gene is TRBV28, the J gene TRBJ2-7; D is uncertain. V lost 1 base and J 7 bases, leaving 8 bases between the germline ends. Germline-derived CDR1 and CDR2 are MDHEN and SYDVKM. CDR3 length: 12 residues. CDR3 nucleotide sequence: TGTGCCAGCAGTTTATTGAACCGGGAGCAGTACTTC. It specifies CASSLLNREQYF.

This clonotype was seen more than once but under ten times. CDR3 sequence reads: CASSYALGTGPSEAFF. DNA for the CDR3: TGTGCCAGCAGTTACGCCCTCGGGACAGGCCCTTCTGAAGCTTTCTTT. This rearrangement joins TRBV6-2 or TRBV6-3 to TRBJ1-1, with 8 bases aligning to TRBD1. The CDR3 runs to 16 residues. V lost 2 bases to trimming and J lost 6 bases; unmatched junction nucleotides: 11. The germline gives CDR1 MNHEY, CDR2 SVGEGT.

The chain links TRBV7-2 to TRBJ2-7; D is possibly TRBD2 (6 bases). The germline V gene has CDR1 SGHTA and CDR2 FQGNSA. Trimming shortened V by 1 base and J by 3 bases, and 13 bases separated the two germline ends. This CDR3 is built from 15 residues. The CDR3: CASSLGTGVLYEQYF. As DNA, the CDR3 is TGTGCCAGCAGCTTAGGGACGGGAGTCCTCTACGAGCAGTACTTC. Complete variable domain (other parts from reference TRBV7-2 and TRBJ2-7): GAGVSQSPSNKVTEKGKDVELRCDPISGHTALYWYRQSLGQGLEFLIYFQGNSAPDKSGLPSDRFSAERTGGSVSTLTIQRTQQEDSAVYLCASSLGTGVLYEQYFGPGTRLTVT.

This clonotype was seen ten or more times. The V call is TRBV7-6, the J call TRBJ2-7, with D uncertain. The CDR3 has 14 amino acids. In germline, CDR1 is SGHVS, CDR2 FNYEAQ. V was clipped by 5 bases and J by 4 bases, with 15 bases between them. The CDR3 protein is CASSPGPLSYEQYF. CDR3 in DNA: TGTGCCAGCAGCCCCGGTCCCCTAAGTTACGAGCAGTACTTC.

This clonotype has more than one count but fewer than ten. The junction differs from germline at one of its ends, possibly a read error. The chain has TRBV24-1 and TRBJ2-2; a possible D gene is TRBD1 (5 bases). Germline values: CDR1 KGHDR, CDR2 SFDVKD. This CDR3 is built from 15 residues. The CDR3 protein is CATRDSGKATGELFF. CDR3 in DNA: TGTGCCACCAGAGATTCAGGGAAGGCCACCGGGGAGCTGTTTTTT.

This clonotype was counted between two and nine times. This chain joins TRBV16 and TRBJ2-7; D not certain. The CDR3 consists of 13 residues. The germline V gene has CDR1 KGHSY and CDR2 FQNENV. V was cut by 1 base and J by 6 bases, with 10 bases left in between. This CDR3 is CASSQLPGSEQYF. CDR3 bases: TGTGCCAGCAGCCAATTACCCGGGTCCGAGCAGTACTTC.

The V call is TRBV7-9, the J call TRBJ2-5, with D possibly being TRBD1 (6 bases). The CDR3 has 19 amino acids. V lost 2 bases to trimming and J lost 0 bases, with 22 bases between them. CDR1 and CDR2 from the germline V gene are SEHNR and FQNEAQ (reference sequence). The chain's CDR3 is CASSLFNGAGDWYQETQYF. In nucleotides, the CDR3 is TGTGCCAGCAGCTTATTTAACGGGGCAGGGGATTGGTACCAAGAGACCCAGTACTTC.

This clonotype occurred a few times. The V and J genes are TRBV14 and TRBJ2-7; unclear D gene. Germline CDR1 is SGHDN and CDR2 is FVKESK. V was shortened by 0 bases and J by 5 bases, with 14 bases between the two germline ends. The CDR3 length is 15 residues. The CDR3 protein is CASSQDRARSHEQYF. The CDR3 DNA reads TGTGCCAGCAGCCAAGATAGGGCCAGGTCTCACGAGCAGTACTTC.

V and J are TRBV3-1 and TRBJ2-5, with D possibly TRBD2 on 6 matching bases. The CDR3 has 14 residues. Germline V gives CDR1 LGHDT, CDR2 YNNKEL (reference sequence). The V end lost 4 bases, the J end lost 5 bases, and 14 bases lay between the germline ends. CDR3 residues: CASSPHPGGETQYF. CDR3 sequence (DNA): TGTGCCAGCAGCCCCCACCCCGGAGGGGAGACCCAGTACTTC.

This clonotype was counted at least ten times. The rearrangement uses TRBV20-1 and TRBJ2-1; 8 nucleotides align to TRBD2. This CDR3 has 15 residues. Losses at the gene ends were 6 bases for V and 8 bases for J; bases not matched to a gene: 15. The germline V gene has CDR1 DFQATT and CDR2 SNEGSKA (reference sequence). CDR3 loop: CSATPGTSKIDEQFF. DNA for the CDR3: TGCAGTGCCACACCCGGGACTAGTAAAATCGATGAGCAGTTCTTC.

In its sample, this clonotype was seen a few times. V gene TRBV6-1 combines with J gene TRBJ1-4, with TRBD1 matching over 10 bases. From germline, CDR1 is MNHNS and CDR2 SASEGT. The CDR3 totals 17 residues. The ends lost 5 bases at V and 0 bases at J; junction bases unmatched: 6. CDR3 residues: CASSIRTGGATNEKLFF. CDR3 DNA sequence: TGTGCCAGCAGTATTCGGACAGGGGGTGCAACTAATGAAAAACTGTTTTTT.

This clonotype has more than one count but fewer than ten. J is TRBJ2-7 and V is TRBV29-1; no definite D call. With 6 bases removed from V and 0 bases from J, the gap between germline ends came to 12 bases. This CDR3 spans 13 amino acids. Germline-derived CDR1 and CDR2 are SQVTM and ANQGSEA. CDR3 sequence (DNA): TGCAGCGTGTGGTCCAGTTCCTCCTACGAGCAGTACTTC. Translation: CSVWSSSSYEQYF.